These T cell receptor beta chains were read from a single sample in a study of T cells during gluten challenge in celiac disease. From the single-cell sequencing reads, TCRdb called clonotypes with MiXCR, one entry per CDR3 protein. The repertoire holds some 270 distinct CDR3 sequences, roughly 13% seen once, with around 32% in the top ten. The sample in question was gluten-specific CD4+ T cells sorted from blood using tetramers, obtained at baseline or on day 6, 14 or 28 of gluten challenge (not recorded which). Receptors were obtained from a female donor with celiac disease. Both conserved end residues are part of each CDR3. Fields, in order: CDR3 protein, V gene, J gene.

CASSSGGLNSPLHF,TRBV7-9,TRBJ1-6
CASSTTAQETQYF,TRBV11-2,TRBJ2-5
CSVGTGWDQPQHF,TRBV29-1,TRBJ1-5
CAWSVFDSNSPLHF,TRBV30,TRBJ1-6
CSVGGPDQPQHF,TRBV29-1,TRBJ1-5
CASSGWGGPTEAFF,TRBV7-9,TRBJ1-1
CASSPAGRQAGGYEKLFF,TRBV5-6,TRBJ1-4
CAWSGTSARGEQFF,TRBV30,TRBJ2-1
CASSQVAGGEQYF,TRBV14,TRBJ2-7
CASSVRTGGAVQYF,TRBV19,TRBJ2-7
CASSVLAGAGGDTQYF,TRBV7-6,TRBJ2-3
CASSPLQGHEQFF,TRBV5-6,TRBJ2-1
CSARQGVDTEAFF,TRBV20-1,TRBJ1-1
CASSDQGLSGNTIYF,TRBV10-1,TRBJ1-3
CASSLLQGRHGYTF,TRBV28,TRBJ1-2
CASSVVQQGSTTDTQYF,TRBV9,TRBJ2-3
CAIRGGGTEAFF,TRBV10-3,TRBJ1-1
CASSMIAGGKLFF,TRBV14,TRBJ2-2
CASSPGLSTDTQYF,TRBV18,TRBJ2-3
CVSRTRGTTSYEQYF,TRBV7-2,TRBJ2-7
CASSIGARDTEAFF,TRBV5-1,TRBJ1-1
CASSPHFFMDRGYGYTF,TRBV9,TRBJ1-2
CASSQAGLGGNYNEQFF,TRBV4-2,TRBJ2-1
CAISLAGGLRETQYF,TRBV10-3,TRBJ2-5
CSASLQVNTEAFF,TRBV20-1,TRBJ1-1
CASSLGGDSETQYF,TRBV7-6,TRBJ2-5
CARSLRALDQGKQFF,TRBV7-2,TRBJ2-1
CSAIRAGMDIYEQYF,TRBV20-1,TRBJ2-7
CASSFVVGETIF,TRBV7-8,TRBJ2-1
CASSLGQPFTDTQYF,TRBV5-1,TRBJ2-3
CASSLREGYGYTF,TRBV5-6,TRBJ1-2
CAWTTMDSLYGYTF,TRBV30,TRBJ1-2
CASSLLLADYEQYF,TRBV18,TRBJ2-7
CSVGGRAGYDYGYTF,TRBV29-1,TRBJ1-2
CASSWVDTDTQYF,TRBV5-1,TRBJ2-3
CSVGSGANVLTF,TRBV29-1,TRBJ2-6
CASSPLQRTEAFF,TRBV27,TRBJ1-1
CASSLTPHQGEGELFF,TRBV4-2,TRBJ2-2
CASSLSGPNTDTQYF,TRBV5-1,TRBJ2-3
CASSYSKTTSAYEQYF,TRBV6-5,TRBJ2-7
CASSFPSSNQPQHF,TRBV7-8,TRBJ1-5
CSARPLAGAYEQYF,TRBV20-1,TRBJ2-7
CASSQSGGETEAFF,TRBV16,TRBJ1-1
CASSVTGLGTEAFF,TRBV7-3,TRBJ1-1
CASSSLTLLISTGELFF,TRBV7-2,TRBJ2-2
CASSIGTGINQPQHF,TRBV19,TRBJ1-5
CASGGLAGMWNEQFF,TRBV2,TRBJ2-1